Presented here are 8 T cell receptor beta chains from one specimen sequenced in a study of shared T cell receptors in the human thymus. Clones were sequenced by immunoSEQ multiplex PCR, and TCRdb holds only the in-frame ones, with some missing. The sample carries some 700,000 clones, roughly 88% recorded once. These data were also filed under a second study, of human thymus T cells.

Sequencing was performed on thymocytes. These receptors originate from a boy in the first two years of life with a congenital heart defect.

This clone was counted once. This chain joins TRBV9 and TRBJ2-3; TRBD2 agrees at 13 bases. This CDR3 is 18 amino acids long. Germline V gene lookup returns CDR1 SGDLS and CDR2 YYNGEE. The junction had 9 bases not matched to a gene; V was cut back by 3 bases and J by 2 bases. CDR3 sequence reads: CASSADSTSGRLTDTQYF. Here the CDR3 DNA reads TGTGCCAGCAGCGCGGACTCGACTAGCGGGAGGCTCACAGATACGCAGTATTTT. Drawing the rest from reference TRBV9 and TRBJ2-3, the complete variable domain is DSGVTQTPKHLITATGQRVTLRCSPRSGDLSVYWYQQSLDQGLQFLIQYYNGEERAKGNILERFSAQQFPDLHSELNLSSLELGDSALYFCASSADSTSGRLTDTQYFGPGTRLTVL.

This rearrangement joins TRBV14 to TRBJ2-1, with 14 bases that match TRBD2. Trimming cost V 3 bases and J 0 bases; bases outside gene matches: 19. From germline, CDR1 is SGHDN and CDR2 FVKESK. The CDR3 totals 23 residues. The CDR3, as DNA: TGTGCCAGCAGCCATCCGGGACTAGCGGGAGTGGGCTGTGACTTGAGCTCCTACAATGAGCAGTTCTTC. It yields the protein CASSHPGLAGVGCDLSSYNEQFF.

The V gene is TRBV27, the J gene TRBJ2-3, with D possibly being TRBD2 (5 bases). V was trimmed by 5 bases and J by 1 base, leaving 7 bases between them. Germline V gene lookup returns CDR1 MNHEY and CDR2 SMNVEV (reference sequence). The CDR3 spans 13 residues. As DNA, the CDR3 is TGTGCCAGCAGTCCGGACTGCACAGATACGCAGTATTTT. Translating gives CASSPDCTDTQYF.

V usage is TRBV5-4 and J usage is TRBJ2-1, with 10 nucleotides matching TRBD2. With 4 bases clipped from V and 9 bases from J, the junction kept 13 bases outside the gene matches. Germline CDR1 is SGHNT and CDR2 is YYREEE (reference sequence). This CDR3 comprises 16 residues. In DNA, the CDR3 is TGTGCCAGCAGCCAGGCCCCTAGCGGGAGAGGAAGTGAGCAGTTCTTC. Translating gives CASSQAPSGRGSEQFF. Using reference TRBV5-4 and TRBJ2-1 for the parts outside the CDR3, the full variable domain is ETGVTQSPTHLIKTRGQQVTLRCSSQSGHNTVSWYQQALGQGPQFIFQYYREEENGRGNFPPRFSGLQFPNYSSELNVNALELDDSALYLCASSQAPSGRGSEQFFGPGTRLTVL.

This chain uses TRBV19 with TRBJ2-7; 14 bases fit TRBD2. Germline CDR1 LNHDA, CDR2 SQIVND (reference sequence). CDR3 length: 14 residues. Trimming removed 7 bases from V and 5 bases from J; junction bases left unmatched: 4. The CDR3 sequence is CASNLGLAGDEQYF. The CDR3 DNA sequence: TGTGCCAGTAATCTGGGACTAGCGGGAGACGAGCAGTACTTC.

The rearrangement uses TRBV29-1 and TRBJ1-2, with D tentatively TRBD1 (6 bases). The ends were cut back, 5 bases at V and 4 bases at J, with 14 bases in the middle. This CDR3 comprises 13 residues. Germline V gives CDR1 SQVTM, CDR2 ANQGSEA. The CDR3 DNA reads TGCAGCGTTCCGGGACACTACCCCTATGGCTACACCTTC. Its translation: CSVPGHYPYGYTF. The full variable domain, rest sourced from reference TRBV29-1 and TRBJ1-2, is SAVISQKPSRDICQRGTSLTIQCQVDSQVTMMFWYRQQPGQSLTLIATANQGSEATYESGFVIDKFPISRPNLTFSTLTVSNMSPEDSSIYLCSVPGHYPYGYTFGSGTRLTVV.

This clone has more than one count but fewer than ten. The V call is TRBV7-9, the J call TRBJ2-7; 10 nucleotides align to TRBD1. CDR1 is SEHNR and CDR2 is FQNEAQ in the germline V gene (reference sequence). V lost 6 bases and J lost 7; bases outside the gene matches: 15. The CDR3 is 16 amino acids. CDR3 nucleotide sequence: TGTGCCAGCAGAGAGGGGACAGGGGATTCTTCTGAAGAGCAGTACTTC. Amino acids: CASREGTGDSSEEQYF.

The rearrangement uses TRBV10-3 and TRBJ2-5; a weak D match, TRBD1 (6 bases). The CDR3 is 16 residues long. Trimming left V 0 bases short and J 4 bases short, with 15 bases between. In germline, CDR1 is ENHRY, CDR2 SYGVKD. The CDR3 sequence: CAISESAGEVVETQYF. In DNA form, the CDR3 reads TGTGCCATCAGTGAGTCGGCAGGGGAAGTTGTAGAGACCCAGTACTTC.